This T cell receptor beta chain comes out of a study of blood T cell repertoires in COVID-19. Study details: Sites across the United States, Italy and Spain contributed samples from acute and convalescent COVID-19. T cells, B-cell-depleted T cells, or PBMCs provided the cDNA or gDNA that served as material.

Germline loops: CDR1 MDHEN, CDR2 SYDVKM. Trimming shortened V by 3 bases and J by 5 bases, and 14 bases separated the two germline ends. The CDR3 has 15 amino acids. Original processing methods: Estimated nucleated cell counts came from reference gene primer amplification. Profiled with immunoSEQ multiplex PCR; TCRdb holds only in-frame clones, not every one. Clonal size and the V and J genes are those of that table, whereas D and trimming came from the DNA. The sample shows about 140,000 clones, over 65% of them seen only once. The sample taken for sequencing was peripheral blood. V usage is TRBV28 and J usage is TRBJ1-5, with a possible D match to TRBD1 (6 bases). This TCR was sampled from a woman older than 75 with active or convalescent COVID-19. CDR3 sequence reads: CASSFSGGRYQPQHF. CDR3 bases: TGTGCCAGCAGTTTCTCCGGGGGGCGCTATCAGCCCCAGCATTTT.